These 24 T cell receptor beta chains were all obtained from the same sample, sequenced in a study of control samples from healthy donors and cancer patients. Clones were read by immunoSEQ multiplex PCR, and TCRdb kept only the in-frame ones, dropping some. The sample lists more than 75,000 clones, 80% to 90% occurring once. The sample taken for sequencing was PBMCs. These receptors were obtained from a woman aged 60-75 years with head and neck cancer.

The V and J genes are TRBV29-1 and TRBJ2-3; 10 nucleotides agree with TRBD1. Trimming took 6 bases from V and 6 from J; bases not matched to a gene: 3. This CDR3 is 12 amino acids long. Looked up from germline, CDR1 is SQVTM and CDR2 is ANQGSEA. CDR3 sequence reads: CSVTGGWDTQYF. CDR3 nucleotide sequence: TGCAGCGTGACAGGGGGCTGGGATACGCAGTATTTT.

This clone was picked up a small number of times. The chain is built from TRBV5-1 and TRBJ2-1; 7 bases line up with TRBD1. Germline V CDR1 and CDR2: SGHRS, YFSETQ. V shed 4 bases and J 0 bases; nucleotides not matched to a gene: 4. The CDR3 is made up of 15 amino acids. This chain's CDR3 is CASSRTGDSYNEQFF. CDR3 sequence (DNA): TGCGCCAGCAGCCGGACAGGCGACTCCTACAATGAGCAGTTCTTC.

The V gene is TRBV3-1 (or the pseudogene TRBV3-2), the J gene TRBJ2-7; D unclear. V dropped 1 base and J dropped 6 bases, with 13 bases sitting between them. The CDR3 extends over 14 amino acids. CDR1 is LGHDT and CDR2 is YNNKEL in the germline V gene (reference sequence). CDR3 in amino acids: CASSQGLAFGEQYF. For the CDR3, the DNA is TGTGCCAGCAGCCAAGGTTTAGCATTCGGCGAGCAGTACTTC.

The chain joins TRBV9 to TRBJ1-1; 7 bases agree with TRBD1. V trimming: 0 bases; J trimming: 4 bases; junction bases outside the gene matches: 3. Germline loops: CDR1 SGDLS, CDR2 YYNGEE. The CDR3 totals 14 residues. As DNA, the CDR3 is TGTGCCAGCAGCGTAGGAGGGGGCGCCACTGAAGCTTTCTTT. Translated: CASSVGGGATEAFF.

This chain joins TRBV10-3 and TRBJ1-5; D is unclear. The germline gives CDR1 ENHRY, CDR2 SYGVKD. This CDR3 region has 14 residues. With 0 bases removed from V and 4 bases from J, the gap between germline ends came to 7 bases. As DNA, the CDR3 is TGTGCCATCAGTGAGTCGGCGAGAAATCAGCCCCAGCATTTT. It specifies CAISESARNQPQHF.

A single count supports this clone. The chain carries TRBV12-3 or TRBV12-4 and TRBJ1-5; D is perhaps TRBD1 (5 bases). The CDR3 spans 13 residues. V lost 0 bases to trimming and J lost 7 bases, with 7 bases between them. The CDR3 DNA is TGTGCCAGCAGTTTAGCTCGGGGCCAGCCCCAGCATTTT. This translates into CASSLARGQPQHF.

The V call is TRBV6-5, the J call TRBJ2-1, with 7 bases lining up with TRBD1. The CDR3 is 14 amino acids. The trim removed 6 bases at V and 6 bases at J, leaving 8 bases unmatched. The V gene's germline CDR1 is MNHEY and CDR2 SVGAGI. The CDR3 reads CASRRQGGSNEQFF. The CDR3 region has the DNA TGTGCCAGCAGAAGACAGGGTGGGTCCAATGAGCAGTTCTTC.

J is TRBJ2-5 and V is TRBV2; 8 bases line up with TRBD1. The V and J ends lost 8 bases and 5 bases, in that order; junction bases with no gene match: 10. Germline V gene data show CDR1 as SNHLY and CDR2 as FYNNEI. The CDR3 covers 14 residues. The CDR3, as DNA: TGTGCCAGCGGGCGAACAGGGGGATGGGAGACCCAGTACTTC. Amino acid sequence: CASGRTGGWETQYF.

This chain connects TRBV9 to TRBJ2-3; tentative D call: TRBD1 (6 bases). Per the germline V gene, CDR1 is SGDLS and CDR2 is YYNGEE. Trimming left V 0 bases short and J 2 bases short, with 13 bases between. The CDR3 spans 16 residues. The CDR3 DNA reads TGTGCCAGCAGCGTAGGGGCAGGGGCCTACACAGATACGCAGTATTTT. Translation gives CASSVGAGAYTDTQYF.

The rearrangement links TRBV18 to TRBJ2-3; no clear D. CDR3 size: 13 residues. Germline CDR1 reads KGHSH; CDR2 reads LQKENI. With 3 bases removed from V and 3 bases from J, the gap between germline ends came to 7 bases. The CDR3 DNA sequence: TGTGCCAGCTCACCTTCGGTTACAGATACGCAGTATTTT. Translated: CASSPSVTDTQYF.

The CDR3 loop is CATSRDRARREQYF. The CDR3 DNA sequence: TGTGCCACCAGCAGGGACAGGGCTCGGCGCGAGCAGTACTTC. The rearrangement joins TRBV15 to TRBJ2-7; 8 nucleotides align to TRBD1. Unmatched junction bases numbered 7, after V lost 3 bases and J lost 6 bases. The CDR3 is 14 amino acids. CDR1 LNHNV and CDR2 YYDKDF come from the germline V gene (reference sequence).

The CDR3 bases are TGTGCCAGCAGCTTGTTGGCGGGAATAAGCAATGAGCAGTTCTTC. Protein: CASSLLAGISNEQFF. The chain links TRBV5-4 to TRBJ2-1; a weak D match, TRBD2 (6 bases). The germline V gene has CDR1 SGHNT and CDR2 YYREEE (reference sequence). V was trimmed by 1 base and J by 6 bases, leaving 14 bases between them. This CDR3 has 15 amino acids.

This sequence joins TRBV19 and TRBJ2-4; a weak D match, TRBD1 (6 bases). The germline CDR1 and CDR2 sequences are LNHDA and SQIVND (reference sequence). V lost 6 bases, J lost 6 bases, and 21 bases lay in between. This CDR3 is 16 amino acids long. The CDR3 sequence is CASSRVLQGIGNIQYF. The DNA of the CDR3 is TGTGCCAGTAGCCGTGTTTTACAGGGAATTGGAAACATTCAGTACTTC.

The chain employs TRBV29-1 and TRBJ2-7; no clear D. The CDR3 has 12 residues. V lost 4 bases, J lost 0 bases, and 7 bases lay in between. Germline values: CDR1 SQVTM, CDR2 ANQGSEA. CDR3 coding DNA: TGCAGCGTTGTAGGGTTCTCCTACGAGCAGTACTTC. Protein product: CSVVGFSYEQYF.

This clone was seen only once. The rearrangement links TRBV28 to TRBJ2-5; 11 bases are shared with TRBD1. V shed 6 bases and J 4 bases; nucleotides not matched to a gene: 13. This CDR3 comprises 17 residues. The V gene's germline CDR1 is MDHEN and CDR2 SYDVKM. The CDR3 loop reads CASSSATTGTGGETQYF. In DNA form, the CDR3 reads TGTGCCAGCAGCTCAGCCACCACCGGGACAGGGGGAGAGACCCAGTACTTC.

The chain couples TRBV7-9 to TRBJ2-1; 11 nucleotides agree with TRBD2. Germline CDR1 and CDR2: SEHNR and FQNEAQ (reference sequence). This CDR3 spans 17 amino acids. V lost 6 bases, J lost 0 bases, and 7 bases stayed unmatched. The CDR3 here is CASRASGRTSSYNEQFF. In DNA form, the CDR3 reads TGTGCCAGCAGAGCTAGCGGGAGGACCAGCTCCTACAATGAGCAGTTCTTC.

This chain links TRBV3-1 (or the pseudogene TRBV3-2) with TRBJ2-7, with a possible D match to TRBD2 (6 bases). Trimming removed 5 bases from V and 2 bases from J, with 19 bases in between. CDR1 is LGHDT and CDR2 is YNNKEL in the germline V gene (reference sequence). CDR3 size: 16 residues. DNA for the CDR3: TGTGCCAGCAGCGGGCGGGGAGCGGGTTTTACCTACGAGCAGTACTTC. It specifies CASSGRGAGFTYEQYF.

In this sample, this clone turned up once. This chain's CDR3 is CASSIGLAVSSYEQYF. CDR3 nucleotides: TGTGCCAGCAGTATAGGACTAGCGGTGAGCTCCTACGAGCAGTACTTC. This chain connects TRBV27 to TRBJ2-7; 10 positions match TRBD2. Germline loops: CDR1 MNHEY, CDR2 SMNVEV (reference sequence). J lost 0 bases, V lost 5 bases, and 7 bases had no gene match. The CDR3 covers 16 residues.

V usage is TRBV28 and J usage is TRBJ1-5; TRBD1 is a possible D gene (6 bases). Germline assignment: CDR1 MDHEN and CDR2 SYDVKM. V lost 4 bases and J 0 bases, leaving 16 bases between the germline ends. CDR3 length equals 17 residues. The CDR3 nucleotides are TGTGCCAGCAGTTCTCCGGGGACAATTTTTAGCAATCAGCCCCAGCATTTT. Translated, it gives CASSSPGTIFSNQPQHF. Filled out from reference TRBV28 and TRBJ1-5, the complete variable domain reads DVKVTQSSRYLVKRTGEKVFLECVQDMDHENMFWYRQDPGLGLRLIYFSYDVKMKEKGDIPEGYSVSREKKERFSLILESASTNQTSMYLCASSSPGTIFSNQPQHFGDGTRLSIL.

This chain links TRBV2 with TRBJ1-4, with D unclear. Between the trimmed V and J ends, which lost 6 bases and 8 bases, there was a span of 19 bases. The V gene's germline CDR1 is SNHLY and CDR2 FYNNEI. The CDR3 has 15 amino acids. The CDR3 is CASRTRRQVEEKLFF. Here the CDR3 DNA reads TGTGCCAGCAGAACCCGGCGGCAGGTGGAAGAAAAACTGTTTTTT.

About this clone: Germline is not matched at one junction end, which may reflect a read error. CDR3 protein: CASSSLRGPNHGYTF. CDR3 in DNA: TGTGCCAGCAGCTCCCTCCGGGGGCCTAACCATGGCTACACCTTC. This sequence joins TRBV11-2 and TRBJ1-2; weak D call: TRBD1 (6 bases). Germline assignment: CDR1 SGHAT and CDR2 FQNNGV. CDR3 length: 15 residues.

The V and J genes are TRBV5-4 and TRBJ2-7, with D unclear. Germline loops: CDR1 SGHNT, CDR2 YYREEE (reference sequence). The CDR3 loop spans 13 amino acids. The V end lost 0 bases, the J end lost 4 bases, and 8 bases lay between the germline ends. CDR3 sequence (DNA): TGTGCCAGCAGCTTGGAAGTATCATACGAGCAGTACTTC. Amino acids: CASSLEVSYEQYF.

The V call is TRBV7-6, the J call TRBJ2-5, with D unclear. Germline V lookup: CDR1 SGHVS, CDR2 FNYEAQ. V was shortened by 0 bases and J by 5 bases, with 7 bases between the two germline ends. This CDR3 comprises 13 residues. The CDR3 DNA reads as TGTGCCAGCAGCTTAGCGGCGACGGAGACCCAGTACTTC. This gives the protein CASSLAATETQYF.

This chain links TRBV28 with TRBJ1-3, with a possible D match to TRBD1 (5 bases). The CDR3 is made up of 14 amino acids. Trimming took off 8 bases at V and 0 bases at J, with 11 bases between the two ends. CDR1 is MDHEN, CDR2 SYDVKM, per germline. This CDR3 is CASGTGTSGNTIYF. DNA for the CDR3: TGTGCCAGCGGGACCGGGACCTCTGGAAACACCATATATTTT.